This T cell receptor beta chain was obtained from a study of technical replicates of blood from a handful of donors (dated by TCRdb to about 2017). Library preparation employed the immunoSEQ multiplex PCR assay. The clones in this table, taken by TCRdb from immuneACCESS, are in-frame only. Not every clone is retained; where verified, under half of the shortfall comes from an unresolved V gene, and the cause of the rest is unknown. In all, the sample holds about 72,000 clones, and roughly 92% of those were seen once. The ten largest make up roughly 0.4% of the sample. CDR1 is given as SGHAT and CDR2 as FQDESV, both from the germline V gene (reference sequence). Spanning cysteine to phenylalanine, the CDR3 consists of 13 amino acids. Only the CDR3 part of the read is kept: 39 bases, read in frame from the first base. V gives up 8 bases and J gives up 8 bases, and the segment between their germline ends measures 18 bases.

About this clone itself: Its recognized antigen is unknown. No base-level quality is on record; no much larger clone is a single base apart.

This sequence uses TRBV11-1 and TRBJ1-1, and perhaps TRBD1 as D gene, on 5 matching bases. Sequencing was performed on T cells isolated from PBMCs. This receptor was obtained from a human donor in good health. The sequenced DNA: TGTGCCAGCGCTCTAACCCGCAGGGAAGAAGCTTTCTTT. Its translation is CASALTRREEAFF.